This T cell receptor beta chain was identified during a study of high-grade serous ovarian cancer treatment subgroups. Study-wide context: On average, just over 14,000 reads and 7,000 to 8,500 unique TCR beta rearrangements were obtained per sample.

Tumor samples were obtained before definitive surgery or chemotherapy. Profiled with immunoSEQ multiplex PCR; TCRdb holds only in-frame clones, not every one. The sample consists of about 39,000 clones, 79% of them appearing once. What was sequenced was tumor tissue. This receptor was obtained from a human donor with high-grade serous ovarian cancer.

The CDR3 here is CASSTDRRAYGYTF. In DNA, the CDR3 is TGTGCCAGCAGCACGGACAGGCGCGCCTATGGCTACACCTTC. The rearrangement links TRBV27 to TRBJ1-2; 7 bases are a match to TRBD1. This CDR3 region has 14 residues. CDR1 and CDR2 from the germline V gene are MNHEY and SMNVEV (reference sequence). J was trimmed by 4 bases and V by 6 bases; bases with no gene match: 8.